The clone carrying this T cell receptor (beta chain) has a count of ten or more. Its antigen is currently unknown. The entry originates in a study of T-cell memory formation after mild COVID-19. Study summary: Most TCR clusters belonged to a single donor. Study observations and caveats: Among clones contracting day 15 to 85, CD4/CD8 was balanced, whereas later expanders leaned CD4+.

Employing constant-segment primers, 5'RACE generated TCR alpha and TCR beta cDNA libraries bearing sample barcodes and UMIs. MiXCR, run by TCRdb on the 5' RACE reads, gives a single entry per CDR3 protein. The table has 400,000 to 500,000 distinct CDR3 sequences, approximately 20% seen once. This CDR3 has 13 amino acids. The junction had 5 bases not matched to a gene; V was cut back by 6 bases and J by 4 bases. V is TRBV12-3 or TRBV12-4 and J is TRBJ1-2; 7 bases map to TRBD1. The source is an adult woman who had mild COVID-19 (a few samples of this study predate the infection). Cell type and time point are not known. Sequences were obtained from PBMCs or a T cell subset sorted from them (not recorded which). DNA of the CDR3: TGTGCCAGCAGCCCTGGACAGGCCTATGGCTACACCTTC. Translated, it gives CASSPGQAYGYTF.